This TCR beta chain was observed in a study of blood T cell repertoires in COVID-19. Study context: Italy, Spain and the United States were the sources of the convalescent and acute COVID-19 samples. From T cells, B-cell-depleted T cells, or PBMCs came the material, which was cDNA or gDNA.

Per the original methods: Reference gene primer amplification gave estimated nucleated cell counts. The data were produced by immunoSEQ multiplex PCR, yet TCRdb's version contains in-frame clones alone and is incomplete. Clone size and V and J calls were adopted from that table, with D and trimming inferred from the DNA. Altogether approximately 100,000 clones are present, 85% being singletons, with the ten largest covering 2% to 2.5%. Germline values: CDR1 MNHNS, CDR2 SASEGT. The CDR3 sequence is 14 residues long. Trimming removed 2 bases at V and 4 bases at J, with 10 bases between. Sequenced material: peripheral blood. This chain links TRBV6-1 with TRBJ2-3, with D perhaps TRBD2 (5 bases). The TCR originated in a human donor in a cohort sampled during active COVID-19. Here the CDR3 DNA reads TGTGCCAGCAGTGAAACCGGGGAGTCAGATACGCAGTATTTT. It is translated as CASSETGESDTQYF.